This TCR beta chain originates from a study of T cell responses to AZD1222 COVID-19 vaccine. The protocol was immunoSEQ multiplex PCR, while the TCRdb copy is restricted to in-frame clones and leaves out a portion. This sample has tens of thousands of clones; more than 90% occur once, and the top ten carry roughly 4.8%. On this clone itself: Its cognate antigen is unknown.

Investigators merged groups given second doses at roughly 4 or roughly 12 weeks. V lost 1 base, J lost 5 bases, and 11 bases stayed unmatched. Germline CDR1 is LGHNA and CDR2 is YNFKEQ. The CDR3 is 17 residues long. Findings of the study overall: Most donors were white British, females outnumbered males, and clonal diversity was possibly underestimated. Spike regions recognized by vaccine-associated CD4 TCRs spanned the protein, led by 160-218 and 743-854.

The sequence was obtained from an adult who received the AZD1222 COVID-19 vaccine. The input for sequencing was peripheral blood, taken 28 days after the second AZD1222 dose. The chain recombines TRBV4-2 with TRBJ2-1, with TRBD2 matching 7 bases. The chain's CDR3 is CASSQVSASGAHNEQFF. In DNA, the CDR3 is TGTGCCAGCAGCCAAGTTTCGGCTAGCGGAGCCCACAATGAGCAGTTCTTC.